The sequence of this TCR beta chain was determined in a study of shared clonotypes between healthy human individuals. Study outcomes and limitations: Specimens sampled were limited to blood, with tissue repertoires likely differing. Inspection by rarefaction showed sorted-subset sequencing to be incomplete despite large depth.

With regard to this clone: The antigen is unknown.

The run depth of the assay was deep. For every subset, genomic DNA was evenly distributed across several immunoSEQ plates. Libraries were prepared by immunoSEQ multiplex PCR; TCRdb keeps only in-frame clonotypes and omits some of them. The table includes 2 million to 2.5 million clones, under 97% detected once. Trimming removed 6 bases at V and 3 bases at J, with 6 bases between. CDR1 is MNHEY, CDR2 SVGAGI, per germline. CDR3 length equals 12 residues. Material: naive CD4+ T cells sorted from blood. The subset denotes: CD45RA+ positively selected. This TCR was sampled from a man aged 18 to 29 in good health. The chain links TRBV6-5 to TRBJ1-3; no clear D. The CDR3 nucleotides are TGTGCCAGCAGGGGAGATGGAAACACCATATATTTT. The encoded protein is CASRGDGNTIYF.